Listed below are T cell receptor beta chains from one sample, sequenced in a study of CD8 T cells in ankylosing spondylitis. Using its own MiXCR run on the 5' RACE reads, TCRdb lists one record per CDR3 protein. The data hold 470,000 or so distinct CDR3 sequences, with roughly a quarter observed a single time. Input material: blood, either unsorted or a sorted T cell fraction (not recorded which). The receptors stem from a male donor with ankylosing spondylitis. CDR3s include the opening cysteine and the closing phenylalanine or tryptophan. Fields, in order: V gene, clone size, J gene, D gene, CDR3 DNA, CDR3 protein. D genes are given only for firm matches. The size field is filled for only some rows; it gives once, few, many or a size class.

>TRBV3-1|NA|TRBJ1-5|NA
TGTGCCAGCAGCCAATCAGGGACCCTGAAGCAGCCCCAGCATTTT
CASSQSGTLKQPQHF
>TRBV2|few|TRBJ1-1|NA
TGTGCCAGCAGTGGACAGTTTGAAGCTTTCTTT
CASSGQFEAFF
>TRBV7-8|NA|TRBJ2-5|TRBD1
TGTGCCAGCAGCAAGGGACAGGTACAAGAGACCCAGTACTTC
CASSKGQVQETQYF
>TRBV11-2|NA|TRBJ2-3|TRBD1
TGTGCCAGCAGCTCGAGAACACAGGGGACAGATACGCAGTATTTT
CASSSRTQGTDTQYF
>TRBV29-1|NA|TRBJ1-5|NA
TGCAGCGTCGGGGGGATCAATCAGCCCCAGCATTTT
CSVGGINQPQHF
>TRBV11-2|few|TRBJ2-1|NA
TGTGCCAGCAGCTTAATTTTGTCCAGATACAATGAGCAGTTCTTC
CASSLILSRYNEQFF
>TRBV20-1|NA|TRBJ1-2|TRBD1
TGCAGTGCTACCCCCGGGACAGGGCTCTATGGCTACACCTTC
CSATPGTGLYGYTF
>TRBV18|few|TRBJ1-4|TRBD1
TGTGCCAGCTCCCTGGGCTTCGGGACAGATGAAAAACTGTTTTTT
CASSLGFGTDEKLFF
>TRBV29-1|NA|TRBJ1-2|NA
TGCAGCTTTGTCGGTGGGGGTGCCCTCCCCTCTTCGGGCGGCTACACCTTC
CSFVGGGALPSSGGYTF
>TRBV25-1|NA|TRBJ1-1|NA
TGTGCCAGCGAACCCCCGGGAAAGAACACTGAAGCTTTCTTT
CASEPPGKNTEAFF
>TRBV11-2|many|TRBJ1-2|NA
TGTGCCAGCAGTCGACCGCTAGGTGGCTACACCTTC
CASSRPLGGYTF
>TRBV3-1|NA|TRBJ2-5|NA
TGTGCCAGCAGCCAAGTGCGGGGCCGAGCGGAGACCCAGTACTTC
CASSQVRGRAETQYF
>TRBV5-1|NA|TRBJ2-5|NA
TGCGCCAGCAGCTCCCTCCCTGGCCCCCAAGAGACCCAGTACTTC
CASSSLPGPQETQYF
>TRBV20-1|many|TRBJ2-5|NA
TGCAGTGCTTCGGGCCTTTCAGAGACCCAGTACTTC
CSASGLSETQYF
>TRBV12-3/TRBV12-4|few|TRBJ1-1|NA
TGTGCCAGCAGCATGGGGGGGTCCCACACTGAAGCTTTCTTT
CASSMGGSHTEAFF
>TRBV5-1|NA|TRBJ2-5|TRBD2
TGCGCCAGCAGCATCGGACTAGCGGGAGAAGAGACCCAGTACTTC
CASSIGLAGEETQYF
>TRBV18|few|TRBJ2-1|NA
TGTGCCAGCTCACCATTCCGAACGCTCAGCTCCTACAATGAGCAGTTCTTC
CASSPFRTLSSYNEQFF
>TRBV9|NA|TRBJ2-1|NA
TGTGCCAGCAGCGGTGGGTTCAATGAGCAGTTCTTC
CASSGGFNEQFF
>TRBV5-1|NA|TRBJ2-1|TRBD2
TGCGCCAGCAGCTTGGTGCCTGGGGGGGGGATCTACAATGAGCAGTTCTTC
CASSLVPGGGIYNEQFF
>TRBV6-2/TRBV6-3|NA|TRBJ1-2|NA
TGTGCCAGCAGCCGGGACCACAACTATGGCTACACCTTC
CASSRDHNYGYTF
>TRBV6-2/TRBV6-3|NA|TRBJ2-3|TRBD2
TGTGCCAGCAGCCGCGGGGGGGGCCCCGCAGATACGCAGTATTTT
CASSRGGGPADTQYF
>TRBV5-1|few|TRBJ2-1|NA
TGCGCCAGCAGCTTGGTTAGGGCTCAGAGCGTCTCCTACAATGAGCAGTTCTTC
CASSLVRAQSVSYNEQFF
>TRBV20-1|NA|TRBJ2-3|TRBD1
TGCAGTGGTCGAGACAGGGTCCAAGTCACAGATACGCAGTATTTT
CSGRDRVQVTDTQYF
>TRBV5-6|few|TRBJ2-1|TRBD1
TGTGCCAGCAGCTTGACAGGGGGCATCAATGAGCAGTTCTTC
CASSLTGGINEQFF
>TRBV3-1|NA|TRBJ2-5|TRBD2
TGTGCCAGCAGTTATCTAGCGGGAGCCTCGGGGGAGACCCAGTACTTC
CASSYLAGASGETQYF
>TRBV12-3/TRBV12-4|NA|TRBJ2-2|NA
TGTGCCAGCAGTTTTTTCTGGGGCTCCAACACCGGGGAGCTGTTTTTT
CASSFFWGSNTGELFF
>TRBV6-6|NA|TRBJ2-3|NA
TGTGCCAGCAGACAGGGAACAGATACGCAGTATTTT
CASRQGTDTQYF
>TRBV14|NA|TRBJ2-1|NA
TGTGCCAGCAGCCAAGAAGTTGGGCAGCGGAATGAGCAGTTCTTC
CASSQEVGQRNEQFF
>TRBV5-1|NA|TRBJ2-5|TRBD2
TGCGCCAGCAGCAGATATAGCGGGATAGAGACCCAGTACTTC
CASSRYSGIETQYF
>TRBV20-1|NA|TRBJ1-4|NA
TGCAGTGCTAGATACGGGCCTTGGGGTGAAAAACTGTTTTTT
CSARYGPWGEKLFF
>TRBV6-1|NA|TRBJ2-3|TRBD2
TGTGCCAGCTCTCCCAGCAGGGACTACAACACAGATACGCAGTATTTT
CASSPSRDYNTDTQYF
>TRBV5-1|NA|TRBJ2-1|TRBD1
TGCGCCAGCAGCTTGGGTGACAGGGGGATTAATGAGCAGTTCTTC
CASSLGDRGINEQFF
>TRBV2|NA|TRBJ2-3|TRBD2
TGTGCCAGCCAGGGGACTAGCATTACAGATACGCAGTATTTT
CASQGTSITDTQYF
>TRBV15|NA|TRBJ2-2|NA
TGTGCCACCAGCCGGGACTCAGCGAACACCGGGGAGCTGTTTTTT
CATSRDSANTGELFF
>TRBV5-1|many|TRBJ2-3|TRBD1
TGCGCCAGCAGCTGGGACAGGGGGCGGCAGTATTTT
CASSWDRGRQYF
>TRBV10-1|few|TRBJ1-1|NA
TGCGCCAGCAGGTCCACCCTCGGTACTGAAGCTTTCTTT
CASRSTLGTEAFF
>TRBV7-2|NA|TRBJ1-1|NA
TGTGCCAGCAGCAGAGAGGGATGGGGCGCTGAAGCTTTCTTT
CASSREGWGAEAFF
>TRBV5-1|many|TRBJ2-3|TRBD1
TGCGCCAGCAGCTTAGACAGGGAGACAGATACGCAGTATTTT
CASSLDRETDTQYF
>TRBV25-1|NA|TRBJ1-2|TRBD1
TGTGCCAGCAGTGAGACGACCAGGGGGTACTATGGCTACACCTTC
CASSETTRGYYGYTF